This T cell receptor (beta chain) was recovered during a study of cytomegalovirus exposure and HLA in healthy donors. V gave up 7 bases and J gave up 9 bases, with 16 bases separating them. The V gene's germline CDR1 is SGHVS and CDR2 FQNEAQ. The CDR3 totals 13 residues. PCR amplification relied on 60 Vbeta primers (plus 13 Jbeta primers). Assay used: immunoSEQ multiplex PCR; TCRdb lists only in-frame clones, some missing. The sample lists some 120,000 clones; 76% were seen once. The sample comprised PBMCs. This sequence joins TRBV7-8 and TRBJ2-1; possibly TRBD2 for D (5 bases). This receptor was obtained from a woman aged 40 to 55 in good health and CMV-seropositive. The CDR3 DNA follows: TGTGCCAGCACCATTCTCGGGGTTTCTGAGCAGTTCTTC. Its translation is CASTILGVSEQFF.